The source of this T cell receptor (beta chain) is a study of CD8 T cells in ankylosing spondylitis (dated by TCRdb to the late 2010s). For the study in its entirety: The study profiled T cell receptor beta repertoires in healthy donors and ankylosing spondylitis patients to find disease-linked TCR variants. Peripheral blood was sampled, and synovial fluid was also collected from ankylosing spondylitis patients. The whole study cohort included roughly 110 healthy donors and 25 ankylosing spondylitis patients.

Beyond this particular receptor, the publication reports: A TCR beta motif of eight highly homologous amino acid variants appeared characteristic of blood from ankylosing spondylitis patients. The disease-linked clones were reported to be significantly enriched in matched synovial fluid samples from ankylosing spondylitis patients. In peripheral blood, the disease-linked clones were found at relatively low frequencies and had a CD8+ phenotype. Some of the motif variants had been reported before in the synovial fluid and blood of reactive arthritis patients, a finding that suggests common disease-initiation mechanisms.

In its sample, this clonotype was seen a few times. Its antigen is still unknown. No much larger clonotype is one base removed from it; base qualities were not supplied. Sequencing instrument: Illumina HiSeq 2500. Quantitative 5'-RACE with molecular barcodes was the method used to prepare the TCR beta libraries. The study's processing was this. Disease-linked TCR variants were identified with a new computational method built on a probabilistic model of VDJ rearrangement. TCRdb reanalyzed the raw reads on its own, using fastp at Q25 for trimming and MiXCR for clone calling, and kept in-frame beta chains. Identical CDR3 protein sequences are pooled into one entry, listed with their most common genes and DNA. The V and J calls here are based on TCRdb, not the publication. Counted in this sample were 200,000 to 300,000 distinct CDR3 sequences; more than 20% of them appeared once. Together, the top ten hold around 0.64% of the sample.

For CDR1 and CDR2, the germline V gene lists MDHEN and SYDVKM. Including cysteine and phenylalanine, the CDR3 has 15 amino acids. Kept here is only the CDR3 DNA, which spans 45 bases and is read in frame from base 1. Ends trimmed: V by 5 bases, J by 8 bases; bases unmatched to a gene: 13. The specimen was blood, either unsorted or a sorted T cell fraction (not recorded which). This chain joins TRBV28 to TRBJ1-2, with 8 junctional bases fitting TRBD1. The receptor comes from a male donor with ankylosing spondylitis or in good health (not recorded which). At the DNA level, the sequence is TGTGCCAGCAGTCTCTTCGGGGCAGGGGGCCACGGCTACACCTTC. Its translation is CASSLFGAGGHGYTF.